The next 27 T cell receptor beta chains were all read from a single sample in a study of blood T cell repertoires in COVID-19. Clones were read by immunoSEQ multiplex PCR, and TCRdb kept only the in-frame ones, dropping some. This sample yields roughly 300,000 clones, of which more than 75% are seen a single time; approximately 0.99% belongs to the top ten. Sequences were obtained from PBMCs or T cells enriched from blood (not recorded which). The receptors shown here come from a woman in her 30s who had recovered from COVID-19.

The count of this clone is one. Written as DNA, the CDR3 is TGTGCCAGCAGCCAAGATGTCACAGGACGTAACACTGAAGCTTTCTTT. Its translation is CASSQDVTGRNTEAFF. The chain combines TRBV3-1 (or the pseudogene TRBV3-2) with TRBJ1-1; a weak D match, TRBD1 (5 bases). The ends were cut back, 0 bases at V and 2 bases at J, with 13 bases in the middle. Per germline, CDR1 LGHDT and CDR2 YNNKEL (reference sequence). The CDR3 is 16 amino acids.

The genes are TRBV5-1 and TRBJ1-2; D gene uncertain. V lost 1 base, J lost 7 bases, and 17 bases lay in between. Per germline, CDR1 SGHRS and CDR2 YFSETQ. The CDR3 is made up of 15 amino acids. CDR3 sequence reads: CASSLLPGEEAGYTF. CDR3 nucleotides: TGCGCCAGCAGCTTGTTGCCCGGGGAGGAGGCTGGCTACACCTTC.

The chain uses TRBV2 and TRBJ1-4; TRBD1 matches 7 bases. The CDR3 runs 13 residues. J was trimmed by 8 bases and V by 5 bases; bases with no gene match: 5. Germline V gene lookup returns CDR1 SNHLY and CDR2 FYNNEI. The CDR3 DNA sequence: TGTGCCAGCAGTTACAGGGGAAGGGAAAAACTGTTTTTT. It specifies CASSYRGREKLFF.

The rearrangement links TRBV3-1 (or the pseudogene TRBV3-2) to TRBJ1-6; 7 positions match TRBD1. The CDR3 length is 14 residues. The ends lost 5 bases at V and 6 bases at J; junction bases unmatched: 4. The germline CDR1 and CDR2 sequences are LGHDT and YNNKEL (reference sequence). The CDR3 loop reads CASSSGQFNSPLHF. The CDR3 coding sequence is TGTGCCAGCAGCTCGGGACAGTTTAATTCACCCCTCCACTTT.

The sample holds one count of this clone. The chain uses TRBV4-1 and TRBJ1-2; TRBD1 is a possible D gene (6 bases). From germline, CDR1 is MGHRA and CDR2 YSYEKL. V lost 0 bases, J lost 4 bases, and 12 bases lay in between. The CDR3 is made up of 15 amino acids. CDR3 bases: TGCGCCAGCAGCCAAGATCGGGGGGGCAGCTATGGCTACACCTTC. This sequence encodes CASSQDRGGSYGYTF.

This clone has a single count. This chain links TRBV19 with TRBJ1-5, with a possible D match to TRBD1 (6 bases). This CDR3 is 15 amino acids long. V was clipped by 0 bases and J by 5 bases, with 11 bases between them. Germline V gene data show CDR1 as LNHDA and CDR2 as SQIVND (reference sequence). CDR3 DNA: TGTGCCAGTAGTATAGATCAGGGGAACGATCAGCCCCAGCATTTT. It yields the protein CASSIDQGNDQPQHF.

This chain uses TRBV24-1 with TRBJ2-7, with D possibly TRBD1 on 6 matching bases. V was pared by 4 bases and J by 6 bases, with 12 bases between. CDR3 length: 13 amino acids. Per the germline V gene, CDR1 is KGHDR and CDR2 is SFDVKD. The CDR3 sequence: CATSETGIPEQYF. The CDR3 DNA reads TGTGCCACCAGTGAAACAGGGATCCCCGAGCAGTACTTC.

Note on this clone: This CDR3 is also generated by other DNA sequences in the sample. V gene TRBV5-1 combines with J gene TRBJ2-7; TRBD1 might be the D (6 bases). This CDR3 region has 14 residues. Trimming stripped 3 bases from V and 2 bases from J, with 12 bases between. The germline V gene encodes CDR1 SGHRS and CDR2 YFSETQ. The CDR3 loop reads CASSSGQGTYEQYF. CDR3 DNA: TGCGCCAGCAGCTCGGGGCAGGGGACCTACGAGCAGTACTTC.

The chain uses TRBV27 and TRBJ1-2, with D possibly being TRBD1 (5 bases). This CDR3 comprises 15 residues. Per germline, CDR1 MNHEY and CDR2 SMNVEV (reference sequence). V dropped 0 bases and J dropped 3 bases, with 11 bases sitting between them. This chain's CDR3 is CASSLSGALHYGYTF. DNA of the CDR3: TGTGCCAGCAGTTTATCAGGGGCCCTACACTATGGCTACACCTTC.

The CDR3 protein is CASSEVGDGYTF. DNA for the CDR3: TGTGCCAGCAGTGAAGTCGGGGATGGCTACACCTTC. V gene TRBV6-1 combines with J gene TRBJ1-2; D gene unclear. Trimming stripped 1 base from V and 6 bases from J, with 6 bases between. This CDR3 has 12 amino acids. Looked up from germline, CDR1 is MNHNS and CDR2 is SASEGT.

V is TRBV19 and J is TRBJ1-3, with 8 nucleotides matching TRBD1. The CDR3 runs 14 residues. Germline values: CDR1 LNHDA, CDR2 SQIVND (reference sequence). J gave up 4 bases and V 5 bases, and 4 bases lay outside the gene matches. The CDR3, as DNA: TGTGCCAGTAGTCAACGGACAGGGGGAAACACCATATATTTT. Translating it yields CASSQRTGGNTIYF.

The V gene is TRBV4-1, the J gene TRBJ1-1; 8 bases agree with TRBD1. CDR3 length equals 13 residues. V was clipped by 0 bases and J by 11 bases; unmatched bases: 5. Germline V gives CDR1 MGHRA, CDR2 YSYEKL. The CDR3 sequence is CASSQEVDRGAFF. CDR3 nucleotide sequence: TGCGCCAGCAGCCAAGAAGTAGACAGGGGCGCTTTCTTT.

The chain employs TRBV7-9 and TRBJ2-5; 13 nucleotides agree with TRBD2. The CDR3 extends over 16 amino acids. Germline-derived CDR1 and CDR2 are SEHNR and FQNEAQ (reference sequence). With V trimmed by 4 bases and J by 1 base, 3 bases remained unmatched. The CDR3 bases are TGTGCCAGCAGCTCGTGGACTAGCGGGGGCCAAGAGACCCAGTACTTC. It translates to CASSSWTSGGQETQYF.

The CDR3 nucleotides are TGTGCCAGCAGCTCCTCGGGACAGGGGGCCTCTGAAGCTTTCTTT. Its protein is CASSSSGQGASEAFF. This sequence joins TRBV28 and TRBJ1-1, with 12 bases aligning to TRBD1. Trimming took 6 bases from V and 6 from J; bases not matched to a gene: 8. This CDR3 contains 15 residues. Looked up from germline, CDR1 is MDHEN and CDR2 is SYDVKM. Looking up the rest from reference TRBV28 and TRBJ1-1 gives the full variable domain: DVKVTQSSRYLVKRTGEKVFLECVQDMDHENMFWYRQDPGLGLRLIYFSYDVKMKEKGDIPEGYSVSREKKERFSLILESASTNQTSMYLCASSSSGQGASEAFFGQGTRLTVV.

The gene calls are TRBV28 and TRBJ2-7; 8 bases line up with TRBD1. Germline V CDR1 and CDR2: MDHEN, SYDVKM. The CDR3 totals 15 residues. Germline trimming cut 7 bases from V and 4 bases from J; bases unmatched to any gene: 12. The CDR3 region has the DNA TGTGCCAGCACCCAAGGGAGGACAGGGCCATACGAGCAGTACTTC. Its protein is CASTQGRTGPYEQYF.

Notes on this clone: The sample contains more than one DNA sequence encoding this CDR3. As DNA, the CDR3 is TGTGCCAGCCGGGACAGCTACGAGCAGTACTTC. Translation gives CASRDSYEQYF. J is TRBJ2-7 and V is TRBV6-5; TRBD1 matches at 7 bases. V gave up 8 bases and J gave up 3 bases; unmatched junction bases: 1. CDR1 is MNHEY, CDR2 SVGAGI, per germline. The CDR3 is 11 residues long.

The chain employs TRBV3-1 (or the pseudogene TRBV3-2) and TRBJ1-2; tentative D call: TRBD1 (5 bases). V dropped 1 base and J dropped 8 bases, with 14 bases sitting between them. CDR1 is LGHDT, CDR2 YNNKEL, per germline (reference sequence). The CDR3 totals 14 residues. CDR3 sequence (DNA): TGTGCCAGCAGCCAAGGGGACTCAAAGAGGGGCTACACCTTC. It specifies CASSQGDSKRGYTF.

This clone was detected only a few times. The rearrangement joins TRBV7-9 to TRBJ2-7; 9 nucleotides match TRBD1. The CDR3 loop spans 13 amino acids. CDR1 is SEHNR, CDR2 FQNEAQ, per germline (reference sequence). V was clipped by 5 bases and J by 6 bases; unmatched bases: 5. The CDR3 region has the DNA TGTGCCAGCAGCAGGGACAGGGAGGGCGAGCAGTACTTC. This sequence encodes CASSRDREGEQYF.

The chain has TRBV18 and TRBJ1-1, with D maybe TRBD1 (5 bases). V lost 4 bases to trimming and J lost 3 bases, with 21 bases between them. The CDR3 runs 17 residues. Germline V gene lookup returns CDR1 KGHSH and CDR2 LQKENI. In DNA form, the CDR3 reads TGTGCCAGCTCACTCAAGATGGGGGGAATGGTGCACACTGAAGCTTTCTTT. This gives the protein CASSLKMGGMVHTEAFF.

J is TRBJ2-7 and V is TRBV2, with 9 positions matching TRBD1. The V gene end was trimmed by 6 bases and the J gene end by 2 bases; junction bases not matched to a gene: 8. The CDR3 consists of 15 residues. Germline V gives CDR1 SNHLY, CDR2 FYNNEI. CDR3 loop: CASSAPGQGTYEQYF. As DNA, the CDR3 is TGTGCCAGCAGCGCTCCGGGACAGGGAACCTACGAGCAGTACTTC.

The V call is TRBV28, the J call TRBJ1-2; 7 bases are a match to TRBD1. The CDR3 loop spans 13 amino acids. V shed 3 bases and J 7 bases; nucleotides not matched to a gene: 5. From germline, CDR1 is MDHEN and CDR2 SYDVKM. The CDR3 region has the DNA TGTGCCAGCAGTTTGAGGGGGCGGGGTGGCTACACCTTC. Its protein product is CASSLRGRGGYTF.

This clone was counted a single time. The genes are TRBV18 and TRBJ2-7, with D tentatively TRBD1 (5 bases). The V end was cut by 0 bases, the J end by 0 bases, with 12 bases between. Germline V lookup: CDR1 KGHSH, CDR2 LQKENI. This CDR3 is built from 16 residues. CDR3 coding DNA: TGTGCCAGCTCACCACCGTTACAGGAAAGCTCCTACGAGCAGTACTTC. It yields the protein CASSPPLQESSYEQYF.

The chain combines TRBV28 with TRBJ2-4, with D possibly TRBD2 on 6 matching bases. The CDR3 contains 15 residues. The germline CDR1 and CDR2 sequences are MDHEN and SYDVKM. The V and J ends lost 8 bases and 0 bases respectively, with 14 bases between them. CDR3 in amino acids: CASVGLKLAKNIQYF. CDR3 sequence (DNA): TGTGCCAGCGTGGGACTTAAGCTAGCCAAAAACATTCAGTACTTC.

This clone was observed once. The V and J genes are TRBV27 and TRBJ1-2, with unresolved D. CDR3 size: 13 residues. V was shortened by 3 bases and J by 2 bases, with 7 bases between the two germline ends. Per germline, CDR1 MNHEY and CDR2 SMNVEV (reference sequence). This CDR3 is CASSFRANYGYTF. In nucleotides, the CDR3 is TGTGCCAGCAGTTTTAGAGCCAACTATGGCTACACCTTC.

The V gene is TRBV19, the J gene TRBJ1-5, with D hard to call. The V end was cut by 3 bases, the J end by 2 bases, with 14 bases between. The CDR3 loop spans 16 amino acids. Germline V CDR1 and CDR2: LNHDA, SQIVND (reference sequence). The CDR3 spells CASSISGSQGNQPQHF. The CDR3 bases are TGTGCCAGTAGTATCTCTGGGAGCCAGGGCAATCAGCCCCAGCATTTT.

CDR3 loop: CASSPAGQGVSQPQHF. The CDR3 region has the DNA TGTGCCAGCTCACCAGCCGGACAGGGGGTATCTCAGCCCCAGCATTTT. The V and J genes are TRBV18 and TRBJ1-5; 10 bases are shared with TRBD1. The CDR3 covers 16 residues. V trimming: 2 bases; J trimming: 6 bases; junction bases outside the gene matches: 7. Germline V gives CDR1 KGHSH, CDR2 LQKENI.

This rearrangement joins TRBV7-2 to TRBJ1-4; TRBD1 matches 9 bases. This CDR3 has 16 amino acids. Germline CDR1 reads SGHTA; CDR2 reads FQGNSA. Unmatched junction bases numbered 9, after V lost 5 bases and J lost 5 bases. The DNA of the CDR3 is TGTGCCAGCAGCCTACTACCGGGACAGGGCAATGAAAAACTGTTTTTT. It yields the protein CASSLLPGQGNEKLFF.